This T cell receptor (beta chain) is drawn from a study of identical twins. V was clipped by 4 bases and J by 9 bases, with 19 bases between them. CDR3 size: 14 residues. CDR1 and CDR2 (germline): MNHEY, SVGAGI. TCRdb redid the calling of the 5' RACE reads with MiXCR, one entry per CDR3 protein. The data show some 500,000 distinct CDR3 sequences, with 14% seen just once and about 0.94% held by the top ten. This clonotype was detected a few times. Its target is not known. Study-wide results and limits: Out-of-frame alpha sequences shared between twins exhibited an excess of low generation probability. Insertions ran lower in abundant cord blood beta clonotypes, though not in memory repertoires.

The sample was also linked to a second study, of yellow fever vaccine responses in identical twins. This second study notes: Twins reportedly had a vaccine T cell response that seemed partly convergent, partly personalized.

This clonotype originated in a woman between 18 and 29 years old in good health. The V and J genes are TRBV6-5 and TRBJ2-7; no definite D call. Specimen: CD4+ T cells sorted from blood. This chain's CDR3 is CASSSQHDGATQYF. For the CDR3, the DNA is TGTGCCAGCAGTTCCCAACACGACGGCGCCACGCAGTACTTC.